A single T cell receptor (beta chain) is shown here with its context. Its cognate antigen has yet to be identified. No much larger clone exists at a distance of one base, and base qualities are not known. This entry comes from a study of Ad26.COV2.S vaccination and SARS-CoV-2 variants (dated by TCRdb to the early 2020s). Some background on the complete study: Donors in the vaccine arm were drawn from COV1001, a phase I-IIa trial of Ad26.COV2.S in healthy adults that was multicentre, randomized, double-blind and placebo-controlled. A total of approximately 32 samples were included in the TCR-sequenced set, comprising about 20 Ad26.COV2.S vaccine recipients, 5 placebo recipients and 8 SARS-CoV-2 convalescent individuals. Ad26.COV2.S was administered intramuscularly at a dose of 5x10^10 or 1x10^11 viral particles, either as one shot or as two shots given 56 days apart. Investigators remained blinded to trial group allocation during experiments and outcome assessment. Trial participants were randomized into five groups of five: low-dose or high-dose Ad26.COV2.S given once or twice, or placebo on both occasions. The specificity and breadth of SARS-CoV-2-reactive T cell receptors after Ad26.COV2.S vaccination were assessed by TCRbeta repertoire sequencing. The paper's findings and limits, for the study overall: After vaccination, spike-specific CD8+ and CD4+ T cell responses were reported to show substantial breadth. Vaccine and placebo recipients had similar non-spike TCR breadth, a finding consistent with the vaccine containing only spike. Higher spike-specific TCR breadth was observed in Ad26.COV2.S recipients than in placebo recipients (P = 0.0014). The authors noted that the TCR breadth and depth analyses may have underestimated total T cell responses. The study was not powered for comparison of responses between vaccine doses or regimens.

The immunoSEQ Assay was used to sequence TCRbeta CDR3 regions. After extraction, genomic DNA underwent amplification by bias-controlled multiplex PCR, followed by high-throughput sequencing. The authors' pipeline ran thus. To quantify the absolute abundance of every unique TCRbeta CDR3 region, sequences were collapsed and filtered. T cell fraction was estimated by normalizing TCRbeta template counts to usable DNA, which was measured by amplifying reference genes present in all nucleated cells. Repertoire TCRs were annotated as SARS-CoV-2-specific when V gene, CDR3 amino acid sequence and J gene were exactly matched to a known reactive TCR set. MIRA supplied the reference SARS-CoV-2 TCR set, which was filtered for enrichment in COVID-19-positive ImmuneCODE repertoires so that public or cross-reactive TCRs were removed. Drawing on the MIRA antigens, annotated TCRs were analysed further at the level of specific ORF or position within ORF. Depth was the summed frequency of annotated unique rearrangements, while breadth was defined as annotated unique rearrangements over total unique productive rearrangements. Group comparisons of TCR breadth used two-sided Wilcoxon rank-sum tests. TCRdb's version of the immuneACCESS table is confined to in-frame rearrangements and falls short of the full clone set. An unresolved V gene accounts for under half of the shortfall where checked; the remainder is of unknown origin. That table gives V, J and clone size, and the DNA gave D and trimming. This sample lists some 340,000 clones; over 80% were detected once. The leading ten clones occupy roughly 2% of the sample.

The sample's treatment or condition label is to be understood as: about 20 received Ad26.COV2.S at low or high dose, single or two shots; several received placebo; per-sample allocation not given. For vaccine and placebo recipients, repertoires were sequenced using samples collected on day 63 after the first injection. Between 29 July and 7 August 2020, Cohort 1b enrolled 20 to 30 adults aged 18-55 years at one site in Boston, USA. Ad26.COV2.S was a replication-incompetent adenovirus type 26 vector that expressed a prefusion-stabilized SARS-CoV-2 spike protein derived from the original Wuhan strain. The sequencing here drew on peripheral blood, taken in a trial of Ad26.COV2.S vaccine versus placebo. The sequence was obtained from a person between 18 and 60 years old who received the Ad26.COV2.S COVID-19 vaccine or a placebo.

CDR3 protein: CASRTGVGVHSGANVLTF. The DNA sequence is TGTGCCAGCAGGACTGGGGTTGGGGTACACTCTGGGGCCAACGTCCTGACTTTC. Recombination linked TRBV5-6 to TRBJ2-6, with no confident D gene call. CDR1 SGHDT and CDR2 YYEEEE are derived from the germline V gene. A distance of 18 bases separates the germline ends of V and J, which lose 5 bases and 0 bases respectively. Inclusive of the bounding cysteine and phenylalanine, the CDR3 is 18 residues long. Kept here is only the CDR3 DNA, which spans 54 bases and is read in frame from base 1.